This record looks at one T cell receptor beta chain sequence and its context. Its target is unknown. The record originates from a study of T-cell memory formation after mild COVID-19. Study overall: For the most part, TCR clusters were specific to one donor.

TCRdb re-derived calls from the 5' RACE reads in MiXCR, one entry per CDR3 protein. The table lists 250,000 to 300,000 distinct CDR3 sequences, about 16% of them singletons. Points from the study as a whole: From day 15 to 85, contracting clones were balanced between CD4 and CD8, whereas later expanders leaned toward CD4+. Some responding clones appeared in pre-infection memory, suggesting cross-reactive memory joined.

This TCR was sampled from a man in his late teens or twenties who had mild COVID-19 (a few samples of this study predate the infection). Cell type and time point are not known. The sequencing sample was made of PBMCs or a T cell subset sorted from them (not recorded which).

CDR3 DNA sequence: TGTGCCAGCAGCTTGTCCTTGGGGGACTATGGCTACACCTTC. Encoded protein: CASSLSLGDYGYTF. The chain is built from TRBV5-4 and TRBJ1-2; possibly TRBD1 for D (5 bases). Deletions cut 1 base from V and 3 bases from J, with 10 bases between. This CDR3 is built from 14 residues. Germline V CDR1 and CDR2: SGHNT, YYREEE (reference sequence).